This T cell receptor (beta chain) derives from a study of blood T cell repertoires in COVID-19. Looking at the study overall: Samples representing acute and convalescent COVID-19 were sourced from the United States, Italy and Spain. PBMCs, B-cell-depleted T cells, or T cells were the source of the cDNA or gDNA that made up the material.

The CDR3 length is 13 residues. Germline V gene sequence: CDR1 MNHEY, CDR2 SVGAGI. The V and J ends lost 11 bases and 2 bases respectively, with 16 bases between them. Profiled with immunoSEQ multiplex PCR; TCRdb holds only in-frame clones, not every one. The sample shows 88,000 or so clones, approximately 90% of them seen only once. Participant ages covered about 18 to 89 years across 24 US areas. Clinical histories supplied by participants themselves formed the basis of cohort assignment. The chain links TRBV6-5 to TRBJ2-7; a possible D gene is TRBD2 (5 bases). Sequencing input: PBMCs or T cells enriched from blood (not recorded which). This clonotype was obtained from a woman between 50 and 59 years old with acute COVID-19. The CDR3 DNA reads TGTGCCTTAGGACCGGGGAATGCCTACGAGCAGTACTTC. Its translation: CALGPGNAYEQYF.